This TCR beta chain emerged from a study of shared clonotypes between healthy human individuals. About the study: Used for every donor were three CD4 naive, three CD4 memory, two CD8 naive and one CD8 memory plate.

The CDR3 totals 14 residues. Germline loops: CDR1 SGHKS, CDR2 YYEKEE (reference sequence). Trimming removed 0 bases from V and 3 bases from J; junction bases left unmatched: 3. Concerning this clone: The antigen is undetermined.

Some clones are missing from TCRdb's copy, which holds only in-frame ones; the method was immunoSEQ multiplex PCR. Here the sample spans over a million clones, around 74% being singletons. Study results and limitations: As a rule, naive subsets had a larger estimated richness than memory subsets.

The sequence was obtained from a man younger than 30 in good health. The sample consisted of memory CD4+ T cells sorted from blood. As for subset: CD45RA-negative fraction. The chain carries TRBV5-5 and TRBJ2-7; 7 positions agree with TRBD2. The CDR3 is CASSLVGEGYEQYF. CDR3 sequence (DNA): TGTGCCAGCAGCTTGGTCGGGGAGGGCTACGAGCAGTACTTC. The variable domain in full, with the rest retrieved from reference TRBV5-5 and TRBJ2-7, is DAGVTQSPTHLIKTRGQQVTLRCSPISGHKSVSWYQQVLGQGPQFIFQYYEKEERGRGNFPDRFSARQFPNYSSELNVNALLLGDSALYLCASSLVGEGYEQYFGPGTRLTVT.